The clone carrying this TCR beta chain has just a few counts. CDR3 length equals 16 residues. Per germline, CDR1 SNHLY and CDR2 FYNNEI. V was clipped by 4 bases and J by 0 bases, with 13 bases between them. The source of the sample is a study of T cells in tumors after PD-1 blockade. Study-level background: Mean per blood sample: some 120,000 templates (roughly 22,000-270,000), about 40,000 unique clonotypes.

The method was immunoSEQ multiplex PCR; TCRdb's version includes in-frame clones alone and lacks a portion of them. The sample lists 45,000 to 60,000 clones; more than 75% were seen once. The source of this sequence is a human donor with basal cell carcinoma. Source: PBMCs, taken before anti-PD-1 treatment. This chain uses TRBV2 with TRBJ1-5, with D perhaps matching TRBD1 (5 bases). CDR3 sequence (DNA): TGTGCCAGCAGTGTGGGGGGAGGGCATAGCAATCAGCCCCAGCATTTT. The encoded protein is CASSVGGGHSNQPQHF.